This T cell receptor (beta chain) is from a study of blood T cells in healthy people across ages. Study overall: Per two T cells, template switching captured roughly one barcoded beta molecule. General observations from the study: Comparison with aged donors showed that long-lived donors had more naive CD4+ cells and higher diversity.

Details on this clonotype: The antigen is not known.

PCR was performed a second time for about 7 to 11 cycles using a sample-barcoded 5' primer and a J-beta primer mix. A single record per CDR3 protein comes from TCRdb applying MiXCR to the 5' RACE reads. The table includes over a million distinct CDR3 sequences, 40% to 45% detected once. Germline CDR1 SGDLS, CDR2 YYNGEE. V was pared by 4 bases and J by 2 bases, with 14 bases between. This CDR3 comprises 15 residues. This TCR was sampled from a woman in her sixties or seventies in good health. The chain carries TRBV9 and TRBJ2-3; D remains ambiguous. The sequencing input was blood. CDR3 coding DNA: TGTGCCAGCAGCCCCCGACACCCAAACACAGATACGCAGTATTTT. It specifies CASSPRHPNTDTQYF.